The rows below give T cell receptor beta chains drawn from one sample of a study of blood T cell repertoires in COVID-19. The method was immunoSEQ multiplex PCR; TCRdb's version includes in-frame clones alone and lacks a portion of them. The table shows 75,000 to 95,000 clones, with 85% occurring only once. The sample was peripheral blood. These receptors originate from a man between 45 and 60 years old with acute or convalescent COVID-19. The CDR3 runs from the conserved cysteine through the conserved F or W. D genes are given only for firm matches. Size tells how often a clone was seen (once, few, many) or the class of an expanded clone, and some rows leave it out.

v_gene	d_gene	abundance	j_gene	CDR3nt	CDR3aa
TRBV11-2	TRBD2	-	TRBJ2-3	TGTGCCAGCAGCCGACTAGCGGGGACCACAGATACGCAGTATTTT	CASSRLAGTTDTQYF
TRBV3-1/TRBV3-2	TRBD1	-	TRBJ1-5	TGTGCCAGCAGCCCTGGGACAGGGTATCAGCCCCAGCATTTT	CASSPGTGYQPQHF
TRBV4-3	TRBD1	-	TRBJ1-1	TGCGCCAGCAGCCAAGATAAGAGACAGGGCTACACTGAAGCTTTCTTT	CASSQDKRQGYTEAFF
TRBV30	TRBD2	-	TRBJ2-7	TGTGCCCTGGAAGGGGCGGGAGAAGGCTACGAGCAGTACTTC	CALEGAGEGYEQYF
TRBV9	TRBD2	-	TRBJ2-5	TGTGCCAGCAGCGTAGCGGCGGGAGGGAGGCAAGAGACCCAGTACTTC	CASSVAAGGRQETQYF
TRBV27	-	-	TRBJ1-6	TGTGCCAGCAGGCTGACGGGAGATAATTCACCCCTCCACTTT	CASRLTGDNSPLHF
TRBV18	-	-	TRBJ2-7	TGTGCCAGCTCTGAAGCGCGAGAGCAGTACTTC	CASSEAREQYF
TRBV11-1	TRBD2	-	TRBJ2-3	TGTGCCAGCAGCGTTCTAGCGGGGAATGATACGCAGTATTTT	CASSVLAGNDTQYF
TRBV7-3	-	-	TRBJ2-1	TGTGCCAGCAGCTTAAATGACGGGAGCTCCTACAATGAGCAGTTCTTC	CASSLNDGSSYNEQFF
TRBV6-2/TRBV6-3	-	-	TRBJ1-6	TGTGCCAGCAGTTACGACGGGTACTCACCCCTCCACTTT	CASSYDGYSPLHF
TRBV27	-	-	TRBJ1-1	TGTGCCAGCAGGATGAACAGGGAGGGGACTGAAGCTTTCTTT	CASRMNREGTEAFF
TRBV5-6	TRBD1	-	TRBJ2-2	TGTGCCAGCAGCTTGGTGGGGACAGGCCTCACCGGGGAGCTGTTTTTT	CASSLVGTGLTGELFF
TRBV6-4	TRBD1	-	TRBJ1-2	TGTGCCAGCAGGAGAGGGACAGGGGGGAACTATGGCTACACCTTC	CASRRGTGGNYGYTF
TRBV4-1	-	few	TRBJ1-1	TGCGCCAGCAGCCAAGCCACAGTACCTCATGAAGCTTTCTTT	CASSQATVPHEAFF
TRBV6-1	-	-	TRBJ1-1	TGTGCCAGCAGTGAAGGACAAATCAACAGCGAAGCTTTCTTT	CASSEGQINSEAFF
TRBV11-2	TRBD2	-	TRBJ2-7	TGTGCCAGCAGCTTAGGAACGGGACTAGCGGGGGGCTCCTACGAGCAGTACTTC	CASSLGTGLAGGSYEQYF
TRBV28	-	-	TRBJ1-1	TGTGCCAGCAGTTTGGGCCTTGACGCTTTCTTT	CASSLGLDAFF
TRBV4-1	-	-	TRBJ2-7	TGCGCCAGCAGCCACCCCCCGGGGAGGACTTCGACCTACGAGCAGTACTTC	CASSHPPGRTSTYEQYF
TRBV19	-	-	TRBJ2-1	TGTGCCAGTAGTGTACAGGGCTACAATGAGCAGTTCTTC	CASSVQGYNEQFF
TRBV12-3/TRBV12-4	-	-	TRBJ2-3	TGTGCCAGCAGTCCTTACACAGATACGCAGTATTTT	CASSPYTDTQYF
TRBV28	TRBD1	-	TRBJ1-4	TGTGCCAGCACCGGACAGGTTGAAAAACTGTTTTTT	CASTGQVEKLFF
TRBV6-5	TRBD2	-	TRBJ2-7	TGTGCCAGCAGTATCCGACTAGCGGGAGTGGACGAGCAGTACTTC	CASSIRLAGVDEQYF
TRBV6-1	-	-	TRBJ2-2	TGTGCCAGCAGTGAATGGGGCACCAACACCGGGGAGCTGTTTTTT	CASSEWGTNTGELFF
TRBV3-1/TRBV3-2	TRBD1	-	TRBJ1-3	TGTGCCAGCAGCCAGTGGGACAGGGAGAACACCATATATTTT	CASSQWDRENTIYF
TRBV6-1	-	-	TRBJ2-7	TGTGCCAGCAGTGAACAGGGCAGCTCCTACGAGCAGTACTTC	CASSEQGSSYEQYF
TRBV19	TRBD2	-	TRBJ2-1	TGTGCCAGTCAAATAGCGGGGAATTTGGAAAATGAGCAGTTCTTC	CASQIAGNLENEQFF
TRBV2	TRBD1	-	TRBJ2-7	TGTGCCAGCAGGACAGGGGACCGTGCTCGGGACGAGCAGTACTTC	CASRTGDRARDEQYF
TRBV12-3/TRBV12-4	TRBD1	-	TRBJ2-7	TGTGCCACCGGACAGGGGGCGCGGGAGCAGTACTTC	CATGQGAREQYF
TRBV27	-	-	TRBJ1-2	TGTGCCAGCAGCTTCGGGGATAACTATGGCTACACCTTC	CASSFGDNYGYTF
TRBV4-2	-	-	TRBJ2-3	TGTGCCAGCAGCCAAGATTGGGGAGAAGATACGCAGTATTTT	CASSQDWGEDTQYF
TRBV7-9	TRBD1	once	TRBJ1-2	TGTGCCAGCAGCCTGACAGGGGGCAAGGATGGCTACACCTTC	CASSLTGGKDGYTF
TRBV9	-	-	TRBJ1-1	TGTGCCAGCAGCTACAGGGCTCTGGGCACTGAAGCTTTCTTT	CASSYRALGTEAFF
TRBV28	-	-	TRBJ1-4	TGTGCCAGCAGTTCGGCAGGTGTTAGTAAAGAAAAACTGTTTTTT	CASSSAGVSKEKLFF
TRBV6-1	-	once	TRBJ2-2	TGTGCCAGCAGTGCATCCGGGACTGGTAACACCGGGGAGCTGTTTTTT	CASSASGTGNTGELFF
TRBV2	-	-	TRBJ2-3	TGTGCCAGCAGTGAAAAGAGCATTAGCACAGATACGCAGTATTTT	CASSEKSISTDTQYF
TRBV7-2	TRBD1	-	TRBJ2-7	TGTGCCAGCAGCCCAGGACAGGGGGTCAGTTACGAGCAGTACTTC	CASSPGQGVSYEQYF
TRBV7-2	TRBD1	-	TRBJ1-2	TGTGCCAGCAGCAAGAGACAGGGTTTAGCCGATGGCTACACCTTC	CASSKRQGLADGYTF
TRBV6-5	-	-	TRBJ2-1	TGTGCCAGCAGGGACTCCCCCTCCGGGCAGTTCTTC	CASRDSPSGQFF
TRBV21-1	-	-	TRBJ1-4	TGTGCCAGCAGACTAAGACAGGGGGTTAACAGTGAAAAACTGTTTTTT	CASRLRQGVNSEKLFF
TRBV19	-	-	TRBJ1-5	TGTGCCAGTAGTACATCGTTACAGGCTAGCAATCAGCCCCAGCATTTT	CASSTSLQASNQPQHF
TRBV7-9	-	few	TRBJ2-7	TGTGCCAGCAGCCTTAGCCGGATCAGCTCCTACGAGCAGTACTTC	CASSLSRISSYEQYF